The 26 T cell receptor beta chains given below trace back to one sample, sequenced in a study of blood T cell repertoires in COVID-19. Assay: immunoSEQ multiplex PCR; the TCRdb copy retains only in-frame clones and omits some. The repertoire holds roughly 120,000 clones, with roughly nine tenths as singletons. Sample: peripheral blood. Source of these receptors: a man between 65 and 85 years old who had recovered from COVID-19.

The chain recombines TRBV11-1 with TRBJ2-1; 8 bases are shared with TRBD2. With 7 bases clipped from V and 2 bases from J, the junction kept 4 bases outside the gene matches. Per germline, CDR1 SGHAT and CDR2 FQDESV (reference sequence). The CDR3 loop spans 14 amino acids. The chain's CDR3 is CASTRGGAYNEQFF. Written as DNA, the CDR3 is TGTGCCAGCACCCGGGGGGGGGCCTACAATGAGCAGTTCTTC.

CDR3 protein: CASSQNRGIGYTF. As DNA, the CDR3 is TGCGCCAGCAGCCAAAATAGGGGTATTGGCTACACCTTC. This sequence joins TRBV4-1 and TRBJ1-2, with D possibly matching TRBD1 (5 bases). Per the germline V gene, CDR1 is MGHRA and CDR2 is YSYEKL. V was shortened by 2 bases and J by 7 bases, with 11 bases between the two germline ends. The CDR3 covers 13 residues.

Only one count was recorded for this clone. The gene calls are TRBV5-1 and TRBJ1-6; 8 bases align to TRBD1. V dropped 0 bases and J dropped 8; count of bases not matched to a gene: 4. In germline, CDR1 is SGHRS, CDR2 YFSETQ. The CDR3 covers 15 residues. The CDR3 coding sequence is TGCGCCAGCAGCTTGGACAGGGGGTGGTATTCACCCCTCCACTTT. Translating it yields CASSLDRGWYSPLHF.

The chain combines TRBV28 with TRBJ1-5, with TRBD1 identical over 8 bases. There are 14 residues in the CDR3. Unmatched junction bases numbered 8, after V lost 8 bases and J lost 5 bases. Looked up from germline, CDR1 is MDHEN and CDR2 is SYDVKM. CDR3 loop: CASSDRAVDQPQHF. CDR3 sequence (DNA): TGTGCCAGCTCGGACAGGGCCGTAGATCAGCCCCAGCATTTT.

J is TRBJ1-1 and V is TRBV9, with 10 bases lining up with TRBD1. Germline trimming cut 3 bases from V and 4 bases from J; bases unmatched to any gene: 6. From germline, CDR1 is SGDLS and CDR2 YYNGEE. The CDR3 has 15 amino acids. CDR3 in DNA: TGTGCCAGCAGCGCCGTGACAGGGGGCTTCACTGAAGCTTTCTTT. Protein sequence: CASSAVTGGFTEAFF.

This sequence joins TRBV27 and TRBJ1-4, with TRBD1 identical over 9 bases. After removal of 1 base from V and 7 bases from J, the junction contained 4 bases not matched to a gene. The CDR3 is made up of 15 amino acids. Germline lookup yields CDR1 MNHEY and CDR2 SMNVEV (reference sequence). CDR3 residues: CASSLLGTGIEKLFF. CDR3 sequence (DNA): TGTGCCAGCAGTTTATTAGGGACAGGGATTGAAAAACTGTTTTTT. The variable domain in full, completed from reference TRBV27 and TRBJ1-4, reads EAQVTQNPRYLITVTGKKLTVTCSQNMNHEYMSWYRQDPGLGLRQIYYSMNVEVTDKGDVPEGYKVSRKEKRNFPLILESPSPNQTSLYFCASSLLGTGIEKLFFGSGTQLSVL.

The V call is TRBV29-1, the J call TRBJ2-1, with no clear D. Germline CDR1 is SQVTM and CDR2 is ANQGSEA. The CDR3 length is 11 residues. Deletions cut 7 bases from V and 8 bases from J, with 12 bases between. CDR3 nucleotide sequence: TGCAGCGGTCTATCAACGGATGAGCAGTTCTTC. Its protein product is CSGLSTDEQFF.

The genes are TRBV7-7 and TRBJ2-5, with D tentatively TRBD2 (6 bases). From germline, CDR1 is SSHAT and CDR2 FNYEAQ (reference sequence). This CDR3 is built from 15 residues. V lost 5 bases, J lost 2 bases, and 15 bases lay in between. CDR3 residues: CASSPIGGAQETQYF. The CDR3 DNA reads as TGTGCCAGCAGCCCTATAGGCGGGGCTCAAGAGACCCAGTACTTC.

The chain has TRBV19 and TRBJ2-2; D uncertain. The CDR3 length is 12 residues. Trimming shortened V by 7 bases and J by 5 bases, and 8 bases separated the two germline ends. Germline V gene lookup returns CDR1 LNHDA and CDR2 SQIVND (reference sequence). The chain's CDR3 is CASTDLTGELFF. The CDR3 nucleotides are TGTGCCAGTACTGACTTGACCGGGGAGCTGTTTTTT. Together with reference TRBV19 and TRBJ2-2, the CDR3 gives the full variable domain: DGGITQSPKYLFRKEGQNVTLSCEQNLNHDAMYWYRQDPGQGLRLIYYSQIVNDFQKGDIAEGYSVSREKKESFPLTVTSAQKNPTAFYLCASTDLTGELFFGEGSRLTVL.

The chain couples TRBV30 to TRBJ1-1, with a possible D match to TRBD1 (5 bases). Germline loops: CDR1 GTSNPN, CDR2 SVGIG (reference sequence). This CDR3 has 13 amino acids. V lost 0 bases and J 5 bases, leaving 10 bases between the germline ends. The CDR3 sequence: CAWSVGGWTEAFF. DNA of the CDR3: TGTGCCTGGAGTGTGGGGGGATGGACTGAAGCTTTCTTT.

The V gene is TRBV28, the J gene TRBJ2-7, with TRBD1 identical over 9 bases. This CDR3 is built from 15 residues. Looked up from germline, CDR1 is MDHEN and CDR2 is SYDVKM. V was pared by 10 bases and J by 6 bases, with 16 bases of the junction left unmatched. The CDR3 sequence is CATYTAGTGTREQYF. CDR3 coding DNA: TGTGCCACCTATACGGCGGGGACAGGGACGCGCGAGCAGTACTTC.

The chain recombines TRBV12-5 with TRBJ2-3; TRBD1 is a possible D gene (7 bases). Germline V lookup: CDR1 LGHNT, CDR2 FRNRAP. V was clipped by 9 bases and J by 0 bases, with 13 bases between them. This CDR3 spans 14 amino acids. The CDR3 spells CASQEGQSTDTQYF. CDR3 nucleotide sequence: TGTGCTAGCCAGGAGGGACAGAGCACAGATACGCAGTATTTT.

V usage is TRBV2 and J usage is TRBJ2-7; D uncertain. Germline CDR1 is SNHLY and CDR2 is FYNNEI. CDR3 size: 14 residues. Trimming took 6 bases from V and 9 from J, leaving 21 bases between them. As DNA, the CDR3 is TGTGCCAGCAGCGCCGAATCTTTGCTACGTGGGCAGTACTTC. It encodes CASSAESLLRGQYF.

CDR3 in DNA: TGTGCCAGCCGGCCGGACAGGGATAAGAATGGCTACACCTTC. Translation gives CASRPDRDKNGYTF. The chain is built from TRBV2 and TRBJ1-2; 8 nucleotides match TRBD1. Germline lookup yields CDR1 SNHLY and CDR2 FYNNEI. The V segment lost 8 bases and the J segment 6 bases; nucleotides outside the gene matches: 11. This CDR3 is built from 14 residues.

The chain carries TRBV6-2 or TRBV6-3 and TRBJ2-5, with D possibly matching TRBD2 (5 bases). CDR1 is MNHEY, CDR2 SVGEGT, per germline. V lost 6 bases and J 2 bases, leaving 13 bases between the germline ends. The CDR3 totals 14 residues. The chain's CDR3 is CASSPETRQETQYF. The CDR3 DNA reads TGTGCCAGCAGCCCCGAAACTAGGCAAGAGACCCAGTACTTC.

This clone was recorded once. This rearrangement joins TRBV18 to TRBJ1-1; D is perhaps TRBD1 (6 bases). This CDR3 spans 15 amino acids. V lost 0 bases to trimming and J lost 1 base, with 9 bases between them. Germline V gene lookup returns CDR1 KGHSH and CDR2 LQKENI. In nucleotides, the CDR3 is TGTGCCAGCTCACCACCAACAGGGTGGAACACTGAAGCTTTCTTT. It codes for CASSPPTGWNTEAFF.

This clone was seen a few times. This chain joins TRBV27 and TRBJ1-1, with unresolved D. Trimming stripped 2 bases from V and 6 bases from J, with 16 bases between. Germline CDR1 reads MNHEY; CDR2 reads SMNVEV (reference sequence). This CDR3 is 15 amino acids long. The chain's CDR3 is CASSLLGQVGAEAFF. CDR3 DNA sequence: TGTGCCAGCAGTTTACTCGGTCAGGTGGGCGCTGAAGCTTTCTTT.

The V and J genes are TRBV7-9 and TRBJ2-2, with TRBD1 identical over 8 bases. CDR1 is SEHNR and CDR2 is FQNEAQ in the germline V gene (reference sequence). The length of the CDR3 is 13 residues. V lost 10 bases, J lost 1 base, and 2 bases stayed unmatched. CDR3 nucleotides: TGTGCCATAGGGACAGGGAACACCGGGGAGCTGTTTTTT. Translated: CAIGTGNTGELFF.

The chain couples TRBV29-1 to TRBJ2-5, with TRBD1 identical over 8 bases. Germline assignment: CDR1 SQVTM and CDR2 ANQGSEA. The length of the CDR3 is 12 residues. V trimming: 6 bases; J trimming: 2 bases; junction bases outside the gene matches: 2. The CDR3 DNA follows: TGCAGCGTCCGGGACAGGCAAGAGACCCAGTACTTC. Translation gives CSVRDRQETQYF.

The rearrangement joins TRBV9 to TRBJ1-2, with TRBD1 matching 7 bases. The length of the CDR3 is 13 residues. Per germline, CDR1 SGDLS and CDR2 YYNGEE. The V segment lost 3 bases and the J segment 6 bases; nucleotides outside the gene matches: 5. Here the CDR3 DNA reads TGTGCCAGCAGCGCGGGGACAGCACATGGCTACACCTTC. This encodes CASSAGTAHGYTF.

This rearrangement joins TRBV27 to TRBJ2-2, with 9 bases that match TRBD1. Germline V CDR1 and CDR2: MNHEY, SMNVEV (reference sequence). V lost 6 bases, J lost 6 bases, and 5 bases stayed unmatched. This CDR3 is built from 14 residues. The CDR3, as DNA: TGTGCCAGCAGCTGGGACAGGGCGGCCGGGGAGCTGTTTTTT. As protein: CASSWDRAAGELFF.

V usage is TRBV6-5 and J usage is TRBJ1-2; no firm D call. V was pared by 5 bases and J by 4 bases, with 17 bases between. The CDR3 spans 15 residues. In germline, CDR1 is MNHEY, CDR2 SVGAGI. The CDR3 DNA is TGTGCCAGCAGTCGAGTCGGTGGCGGGAGCTATGGCTACACCTTC. As protein: CASSRVGGGSYGYTF.

The CDR3 DNA is TGTGCCAGCAGCACACTAGCGGGAGTAACGAACTACGAGCAGTACTTC. As protein: CASSTLAGVTNYEQYF. This sequence joins TRBV7-8 and TRBJ2-7; 11 bases align to TRBD2. CDR1 and CDR2 from the germline V gene are SGHVS and FQNEAQ. The CDR3 covers 16 residues. Trimming removed 5 bases from V and 3 bases from J; junction bases left unmatched: 9.

The chain carries TRBV7-2 and TRBJ2-1; D gene ambiguous. Germline V gene sequence: CDR1 SGHTA, CDR2 FQGNSA. The V end lost 1 base, the J end lost 1 base, and 11 bases lay between the germline ends. The CDR3 runs 16 residues. The CDR3 bases are TGTGCCAGCAGCTTAGGGGCCCTACAATCCTACAATGAGCAGTTCTTC. This codes for CASSLGALQSYNEQFF.

The genes are TRBV19 and TRBJ1-2, with D possibly TRBD1 on 6 matching bases. There are 11 residues in the CDR3. Germline CDR1 LNHDA, CDR2 SQIVND (reference sequence). V was trimmed by 7 bases and J by 8 bases, leaving 11 bases between them. The CDR3 DNA reads TGTGCCAGTAATTCGGGGGGCGGCTACACCTTC. Its translation: CASNSGGGYTF.

The rearrangement joins TRBV5-1 to TRBJ1-2; tentative D call: TRBD1 (6 bases). The CDR3 is 14 amino acids. With 4 bases removed from V and 4 bases from J, the gap between germline ends came to 14 bases. Germline V gene lookup returns CDR1 SGHRS and CDR2 YFSETQ. CDR3 DNA: TGCGCCAGCAGCGAGGGGGACGGCTTCTATGGCTACACCTTC. It specifies CASSEGDGFYGYTF.